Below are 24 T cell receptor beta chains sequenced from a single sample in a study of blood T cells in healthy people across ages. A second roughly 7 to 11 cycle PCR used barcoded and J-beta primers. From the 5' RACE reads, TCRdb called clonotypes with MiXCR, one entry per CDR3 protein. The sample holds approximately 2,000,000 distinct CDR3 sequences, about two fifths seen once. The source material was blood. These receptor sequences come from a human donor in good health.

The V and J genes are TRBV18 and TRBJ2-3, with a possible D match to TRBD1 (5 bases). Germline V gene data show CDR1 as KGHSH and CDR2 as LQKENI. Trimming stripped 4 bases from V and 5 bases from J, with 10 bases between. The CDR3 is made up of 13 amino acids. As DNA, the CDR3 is TGTGCCAGCTCACGACAGTATGTAGATACGCAGTATTTT. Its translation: CASSRQYVDTQYF.

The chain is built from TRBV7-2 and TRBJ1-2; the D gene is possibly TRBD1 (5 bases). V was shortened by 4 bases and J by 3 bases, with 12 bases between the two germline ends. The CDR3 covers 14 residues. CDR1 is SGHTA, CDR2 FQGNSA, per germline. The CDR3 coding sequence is TGTGCCAGCAGCTCCGGGACGTCGGACTATGGCTACACCTTC. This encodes CASSSGTSDYGYTF. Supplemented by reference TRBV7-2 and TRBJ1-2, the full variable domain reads GAGVSQSPSNKVTEKGKDVELRCDPISGHTALYWYRQSLGQGLEFLIYFQGNSAPDKSGLPSDRFSAERTGGSVSTLTIQRTQQEDSAVYLCASSSGTSDYGYTFGSGTRLTVV.

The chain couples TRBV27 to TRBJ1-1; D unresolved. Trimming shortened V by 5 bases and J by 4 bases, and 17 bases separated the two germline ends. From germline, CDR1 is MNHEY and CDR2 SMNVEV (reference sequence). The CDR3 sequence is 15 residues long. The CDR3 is CASSQSTSTFTEAFF. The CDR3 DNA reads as TGTGCCAGCAGTCAAAGCACGTCAACCTTCACTGAAGCTTTCTTT.

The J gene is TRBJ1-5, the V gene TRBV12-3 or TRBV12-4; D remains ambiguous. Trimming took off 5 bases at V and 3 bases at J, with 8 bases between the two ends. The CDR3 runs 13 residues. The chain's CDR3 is CASSQDDNQPQHF. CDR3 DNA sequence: TGTGCCAGCAGTCAGGATGACAATCAGCCCCAGCATTTT.

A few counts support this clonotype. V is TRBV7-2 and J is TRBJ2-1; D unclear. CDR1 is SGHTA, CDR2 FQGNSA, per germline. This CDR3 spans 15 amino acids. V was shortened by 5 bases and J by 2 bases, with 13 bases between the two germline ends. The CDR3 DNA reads TGTGCCAGCAGCCAGACGCTCCCTACCTACAATGAGCAGTTCTTC. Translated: CASSQTLPTYNEQFF.

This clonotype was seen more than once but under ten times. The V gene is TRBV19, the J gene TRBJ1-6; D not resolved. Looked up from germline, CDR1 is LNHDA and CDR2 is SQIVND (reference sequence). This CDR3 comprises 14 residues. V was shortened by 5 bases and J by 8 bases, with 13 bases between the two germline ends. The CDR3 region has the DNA TGTGCCAGTAGTCCCCGACAAGGAGATTCACCCCTCCACTTT. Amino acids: CASSPRQGDSPLHF.

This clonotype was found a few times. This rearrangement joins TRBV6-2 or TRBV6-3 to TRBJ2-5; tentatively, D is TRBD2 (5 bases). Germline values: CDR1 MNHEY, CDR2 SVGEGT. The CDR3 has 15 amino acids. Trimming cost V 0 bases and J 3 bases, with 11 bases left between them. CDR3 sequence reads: CASSYSAKRKETQYF. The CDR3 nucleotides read TGTGCCAGCAGTTACTCCGCCAAGCGGAAAGAGACCCAGTACTTC.

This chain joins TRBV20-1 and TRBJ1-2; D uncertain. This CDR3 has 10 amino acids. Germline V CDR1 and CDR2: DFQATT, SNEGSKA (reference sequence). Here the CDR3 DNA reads TGCGGCCCGAAGACCTATGGCTACACCTTC. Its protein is CGPKTYGYTF.

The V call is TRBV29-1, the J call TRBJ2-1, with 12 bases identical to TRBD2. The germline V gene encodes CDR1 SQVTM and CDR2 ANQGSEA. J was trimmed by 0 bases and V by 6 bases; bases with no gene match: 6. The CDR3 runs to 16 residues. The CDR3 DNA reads TGCAGCGTAGACGGACTAGCGGGAAGCTCCTACAATGAGCAGTTCTTC. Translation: CSVDGLAGSSYNEQFF.

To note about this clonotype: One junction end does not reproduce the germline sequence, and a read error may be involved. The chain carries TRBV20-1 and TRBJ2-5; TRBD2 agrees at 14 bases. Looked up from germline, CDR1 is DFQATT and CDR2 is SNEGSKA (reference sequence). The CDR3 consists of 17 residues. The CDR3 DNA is TGCGGTGCTGGAGGACTAGCGGGGGGAAGGGTCCAAGAGACCCAGTACTTC. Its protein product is CGAGGLAGGRVQETQYF.

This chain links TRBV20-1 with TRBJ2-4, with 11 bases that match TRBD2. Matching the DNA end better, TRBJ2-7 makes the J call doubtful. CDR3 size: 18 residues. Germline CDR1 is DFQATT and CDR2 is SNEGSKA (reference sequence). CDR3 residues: CSAYRPGTSGSCSYEQYF. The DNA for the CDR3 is TGCAGTGCTTATCGCCCGGGGACTAGCGGTTCATGCTCCTACGAGCAGTACTTC.

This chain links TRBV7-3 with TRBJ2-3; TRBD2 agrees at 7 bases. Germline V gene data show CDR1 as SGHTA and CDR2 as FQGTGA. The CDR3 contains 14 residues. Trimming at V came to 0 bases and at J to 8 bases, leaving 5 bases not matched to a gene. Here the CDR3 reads CASSLTSGEGTQYF. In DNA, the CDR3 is TGTGCCAGCAGCTTAACTTCGGGGGAGGGTACGCAGTATTTT.

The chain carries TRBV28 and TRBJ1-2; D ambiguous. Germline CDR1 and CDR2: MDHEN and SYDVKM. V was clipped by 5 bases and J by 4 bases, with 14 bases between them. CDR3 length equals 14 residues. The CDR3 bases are TGTGCCAGCAGTCCACTAGGGCCGGGCTATGGCTACACCTTC. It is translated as CASSPLGPGYGYTF.

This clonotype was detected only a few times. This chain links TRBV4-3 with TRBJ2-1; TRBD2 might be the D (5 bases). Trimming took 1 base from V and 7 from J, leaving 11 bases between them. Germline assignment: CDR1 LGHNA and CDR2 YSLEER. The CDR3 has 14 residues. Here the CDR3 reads CASSQVPRVNEQFF. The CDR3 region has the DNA TGCGCCAGCAGCCAAGTCCCGCGGGTGAATGAGCAGTTCTTC.

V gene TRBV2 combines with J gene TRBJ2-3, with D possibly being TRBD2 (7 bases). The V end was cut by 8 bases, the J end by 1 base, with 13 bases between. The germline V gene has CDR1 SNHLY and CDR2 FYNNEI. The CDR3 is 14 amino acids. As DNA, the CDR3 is TGTGCCAGCGCGAGGGGGGGCCGCACAGATACGCAGTATTTT. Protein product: CASARGGRTDTQYF.

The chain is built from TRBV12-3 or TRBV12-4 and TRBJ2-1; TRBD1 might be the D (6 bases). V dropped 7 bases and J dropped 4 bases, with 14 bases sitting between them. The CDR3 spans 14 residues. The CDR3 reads CASTTPQGYNEQFF. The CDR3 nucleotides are TGTGCCAGCACTACACCACAGGGTTACAATGAGCAGTTCTTC.

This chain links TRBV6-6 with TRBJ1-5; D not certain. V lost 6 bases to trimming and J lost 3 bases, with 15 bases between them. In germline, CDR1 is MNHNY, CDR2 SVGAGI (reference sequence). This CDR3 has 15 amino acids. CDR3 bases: TGTGCCAGCAGCGGAGAACCGTTTGACAATCAGCCCCAGCATTTT. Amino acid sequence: CASSGEPFDNQPQHF.

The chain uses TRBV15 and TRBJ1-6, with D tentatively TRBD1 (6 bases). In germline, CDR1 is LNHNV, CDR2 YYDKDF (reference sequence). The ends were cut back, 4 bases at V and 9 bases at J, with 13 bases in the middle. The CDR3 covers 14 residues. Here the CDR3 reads CATSMQGPGSPLHF. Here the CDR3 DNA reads TGTGCCACCAGCATGCAGGGGCCAGGTTCACCCCTCCACTTT.

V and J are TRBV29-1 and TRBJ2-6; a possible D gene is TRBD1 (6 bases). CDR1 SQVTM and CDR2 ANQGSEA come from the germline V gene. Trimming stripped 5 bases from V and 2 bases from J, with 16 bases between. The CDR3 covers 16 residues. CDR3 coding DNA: TGCAGCGTTTCCTCTACAGGGTATACTGGGGCCAACGTCCTGACTTTC. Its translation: CSVSSTGYTGANVLTF.

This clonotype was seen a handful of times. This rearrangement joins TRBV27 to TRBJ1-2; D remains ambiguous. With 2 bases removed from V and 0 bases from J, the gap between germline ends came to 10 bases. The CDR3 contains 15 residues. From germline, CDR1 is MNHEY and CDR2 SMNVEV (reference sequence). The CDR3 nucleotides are TGTGCCAGCAGTTTAAAGGCCCAAGCTAACTATGGCTACACCTTC. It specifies CASSLKAQANYGYTF.

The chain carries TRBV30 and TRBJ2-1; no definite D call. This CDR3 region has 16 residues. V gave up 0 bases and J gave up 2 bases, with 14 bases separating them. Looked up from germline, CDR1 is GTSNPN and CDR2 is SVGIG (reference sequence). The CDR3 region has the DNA TGTGCCTGGAGTGTAGGCCTCGACGGGCCCTACAATGAGCAGTTCTTC. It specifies CAWSVGLDGPYNEQFF.

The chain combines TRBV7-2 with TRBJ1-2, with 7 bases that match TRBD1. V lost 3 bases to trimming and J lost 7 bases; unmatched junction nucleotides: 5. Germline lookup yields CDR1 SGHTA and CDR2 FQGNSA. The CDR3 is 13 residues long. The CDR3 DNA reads TGTGCCAGCAGCTTCGACAGGGAAGCTGGCTACACCTTC. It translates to CASSFDREAGYTF.

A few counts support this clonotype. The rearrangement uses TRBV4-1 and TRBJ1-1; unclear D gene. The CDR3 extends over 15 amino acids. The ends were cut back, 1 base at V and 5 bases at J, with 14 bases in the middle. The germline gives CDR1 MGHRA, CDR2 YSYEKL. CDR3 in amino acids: CASSQAYGMWTEAFF. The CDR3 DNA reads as TGCGCCAGCAGCCAAGCGTACGGGATGTGGACTGAAGCTTTCTTT.

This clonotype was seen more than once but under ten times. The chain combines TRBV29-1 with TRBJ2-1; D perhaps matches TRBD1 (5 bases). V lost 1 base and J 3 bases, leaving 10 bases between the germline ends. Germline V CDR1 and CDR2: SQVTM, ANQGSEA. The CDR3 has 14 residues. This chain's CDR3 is CSVEVGVGYNEQFF. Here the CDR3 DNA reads TGCAGCGTTGAAGTAGGGGTTGGCTACAATGAGCAGTTCTTC.